The 16 T cell receptor beta chains presented below share a single source sample, sequenced in a study of early T cells in non-severe SARS-CoV-2 infection. TCRdb reprocessed the 5' RACE reads via MiXCR and lists one record per CDR3 protein. The sample lists about 52,000 distinct CDR3 sequences; around 8% were seen once. What was sequenced was whole blood. The receptors here all came from an adult who was a healthcare worker with PCR-confirmed SARS-CoV-2 infection or an uninfected control (not recorded which).

V usage is TRBV7-2 and J usage is TRBJ1-1, with no clear D. V shed 1 base and J shed 5 bases, with 2 bases lying between them. Germline V CDR1 and CDR2: SGHTA, FQGNSA. This CDR3 comprises 11 residues. This CDR3 is CASSLGTEAFF. In DNA, the CDR3 is TGTGCCAGCAGCTTAGGGACTGAAGCTTTCTTT.

Many counts were recorded for this clonotype. The rearrangement uses TRBV12-3 or TRBV12-4 and TRBJ1-1; D call uncertain. Deletions cut 3 bases from V and 6 bases from J, with 14 bases between. The CDR3 length is 14 residues. CDR3 nucleotides: TGTGCCAGCAGTTTGAGGACTGTACGCCCTGAAGCTTTCTTT. This codes for CASSLRTVRPEAFF.

This clonotype was counted only a few times. V gene TRBV4-1 combines with J gene TRBJ2-5, with TRBD2 matching 7 bases. Germline V lookup: CDR1 MGHRA, CDR2 YSYEKL. The CDR3 runs 15 residues. V lost 1 base, J lost 5 bases, and 7 bases stayed unmatched. The CDR3, as DNA: TGCGCCAGCAGCCAAGTGGCGGGAGTAGACGAGACCCAGTACTTC. It codes for CASSQVAGVDETQYF.

The sample holds many counts of this clonotype. The genes are TRBV12-3 or TRBV12-4 and TRBJ1-5, with TRBD1 as a possible D gene (6 bases). Trimming took 7 bases from V and 2 from J, leaving 12 bases between them. The CDR3 is 14 residues long. CDR3: CASMARTGNQPQHF. CDR3 in DNA: TGTGCCAGCATGGCTCGGACAGGCAATCAGCCCCAGCATTTT.

This sequence joins TRBV4-1 and TRBJ2-3; D is unclear. Germline assignment: CDR1 MGHRA and CDR2 YSYEKL. The CDR3 spans 11 residues. V was clipped by 3 bases and J by 8 bases, with 6 bases between them. Here the CDR3 reads CASSQFGTQYF. The CDR3 region has the DNA TGCGCCAGCAGCCAGTTCGGTACGCAGTATTTT.

The chain couples TRBV5-4 to TRBJ2-1; TRBD2 matches at 9 bases. Germline V gene lookup returns CDR1 SGHNT and CDR2 YYREEE (reference sequence). The CDR3 runs to 16 residues. V lost 4 bases and J lost 6; bases outside the gene matches: 11. The CDR3 coding sequence is TGTGCCAGCAGCGGGGTAGCGGGAGCCACCCCCAATGAGCAGTTCTTC. Its protein is CASSGVAGATPNEQFF.

The rearrangement joins TRBV15 to TRBJ2-4; TRBD1 aligns across 9 bases. The CDR3 length is 17 residues. V lost 3 bases, J lost 9 bases, and 15 bases stayed unmatched. Looked up from germline, CDR1 is LNHNV and CDR2 is YYDKDF (reference sequence). Written as DNA, the CDR3 is TGTGCCACCAGCAGCCCCGGGACAGGGCCTTTAAGGGGCATTCAGTACTTC. This translates into CATSSPGTGPLRGIQYF.

This chain uses TRBV6-5 with TRBJ2-7; 14 bases align to TRBD2. This CDR3 comprises 17 residues. The germline V gene has CDR1 MNHEY and CDR2 SVGAGI. With V trimmed by 5 bases and J by 3 bases, 9 bases remained unmatched. CDR3 DNA sequence: TGTGCCAGCAGTCCCGGACTAGCGGGAGGTGTTGACTACGAGCAGTACTTC. Translated, it gives CASSPGLAGGVDYEQYF.

This clonotype was observed a few times. The chain carries TRBV28 and TRBJ2-4, with D possibly matching TRBD1 (5 bases). The germline V gene has CDR1 MDHEN and CDR2 SYDVKM. The CDR3 runs 15 residues. V was clipped by 6 bases and J by 0 bases, with 12 bases between them. CDR3 sequence: CASSSQELAKNIQYF. CDR3 bases: TGTGCCAGCAGCTCACAGGAGTTAGCCAAAAACATTCAGTACTTC. Complete variable domain (other parts from reference TRBV28 and TRBJ2-4): DVKVTQSSRYLVKRTGEKVFLECVQDMDHENMFWYRQDPGLGLRLIYFSYDVKMKEKGDIPEGYSVSREKKERFSLILESASTNQTSMYLCASSSQELAKNIQYFGAGTRLSVL.

A few counts support this clonotype. This chain connects TRBV14 to TRBJ2-1, with a possible D match to TRBD1 (6 bases). CDR1 SGHDN and CDR2 FVKESK come from the germline V gene. This CDR3 region has 15 residues. Between the trimmed V and J ends, which lost 0 bases and 8 bases, there was a span of 14 bases. The CDR3 region is CASSQDPWGLDEQFF. Written as DNA, the CDR3 is TGTGCCAGCAGCCAAGATCCTTGGGGGCTGGATGAGCAGTTCTTC.

This clonotype occurred a few times. The rearrangement joins TRBV10-1 to TRBJ1-2; tentatively, D is TRBD1 (5 bases). There are 13 residues in the CDR3. The V end was cut by 6 bases, the J end by 5 bases, with 13 bases between. Germline V lookup: CDR1 WNHNN, CDR2 SYGVQD (reference sequence). Here the CDR3 reads CASSLEGSYGYTF. The CDR3 DNA sequence: TGCGCCAGCAGCCTAGAGGGGTCTTATGGCTACACCTTC.

Many counts were recorded for this clonotype. V is TRBV7-6 and J is TRBJ1-2; D possibly corresponds to TRBD1 (6 bases). The length of the CDR3 is 13 residues. From germline, CDR1 is SGHVS and CDR2 FNYEAQ. Trimming cost V 5 bases and J 8 bases, with 15 bases left between them. CDR3 protein: CASSQQGNRGYTF. For the CDR3, the DNA is TGTGCCAGCAGCCAACAGGGAAATAGGGGCTACACCTTC.

This clonotype was detected only a few times. The rearrangement uses TRBV7-9 and TRBJ1-1; no reliable D call. Trimming stripped 1 base from V and 1 base from J, with 10 bases between. The CDR3 length is 15 residues. Germline V gives CDR1 SEHNR, CDR2 FQNEAQ (reference sequence). DNA of the CDR3: TGTGCCAGCAGCTTAGTCGGGTTTTCGAACACTGAAGCTTTCTTT. This encodes CASSLVGFSNTEAFF.

This clonotype was seen ten or more times. The V and J genes are TRBV7-8 and TRBJ2-3; the D call may be TRBD1 or TRBD2 (5 bases each). Germline CDR1 is SGHVS and CDR2 is FQNEAQ. The CDR3 sequence is 13 residues long. V was trimmed by 4 bases and J by 14 bases, leaving 19 bases between them. The CDR3 protein is CASSSPQGDPPYF. CDR3 nucleotides: TGTGCCAGCAGCTCCCCCCAAGGGGACCCGCCGTATTTT. Full variable domain (remainder filled in from reference TRBV7-8 and TRBJ2-3): GAGVSQSPRYKVAKRGQDVALRCDPISGHVSLFWYQQALGQGPEFLTYFQNEAQLDKSGLPSDRFFAERPEGSVSTLKIQRTQQEDSAVYLCASSSPQGDPPYFGPGTRLTVL.

This clonotype was picked up a small number of times. The J gene is TRBJ2-3, the V gene TRBV6-4; 8 bases align to TRBD2. The CDR3 consists of 14 residues. Trimming took 3 bases from V and 1 from J; bases not matched to a gene: 0. Germline-derived CDR1 and CDR2 are MRHNA and SNTAGT. The CDR3 bases are TGTGCCAGCAGTGAAGCGGGGGGCACAGATACGCAGTATTTT. Its translation is CASSEAGGTDTQYF.

V and J are TRBV7-2 and TRBJ2-5; tentatively, D is TRBD2 (6 bases). This CDR3 is built from 15 residues. Deletions cut 5 bases from V and 5 bases from J, with 18 bases between. Germline V CDR1 and CDR2: SGHTA, FQGNSA. The CDR3 protein is CASSPRPSGGETQYF. As DNA, the CDR3 is TGTGCCAGCAGCCCGCGTCCTTCTGGAGGGGAGACCCAGTACTTC.